The 24 T cell receptor beta chains presented below share a single source sample, sequenced in a study of shared clonotypes between healthy human individuals. The assay was immunoSEQ multiplex PCR, and TCRdb's table has in-frame clones only and misses some. The sample holds 1.5 million to 2.5 million clones, roughly 94% seen once. Naivety among CD8 cells was defined by CD45RO negativity and positive CCR7 selection, thereby excluding terminally differentiated effector memory CD45RA+ cells. The material sequenced was naive CD8+ T cells sorted from blood. The receptors stem from a man aged 18 to 30 in good health.

The rearrangement joins TRBV2 to TRBJ1-2; D perhaps matches TRBD1 (6 bases). Germline CDR1 reads SNHLY; CDR2 reads FYNNEI. The CDR3 is 16 residues long. V was cut by 2 bases and J by 4 bases, with 17 bases left in between. CDR3 sequence: CASSEQETGTFYGYTF. DNA for the CDR3: TGTGCCAGCAGTGAACAAGAAACAGGGACCTTCTATGGCTACACCTTC.

This chain connects TRBV4-2 to TRBJ1-2; D is uncertain. V was cut by 0 bases and J by 6 bases, with 14 bases left in between. The CDR3 extends over 15 amino acids. Germline CDR1 is LGHNA and CDR2 is YNFKEQ. CDR3 coding DNA: TGTGCCAGCAGCCAAGATCTCGCCGGGCTGGATGGCTACACCTTC. Translation: CASSQDLAGLDGYTF.

The rearrangement joins TRBV27 to TRBJ1-4, with 8 nucleotides matching TRBD1. Germline CDR1 and CDR2: MNHEY and SMNVEV (reference sequence). This CDR3 region has 17 residues. With V trimmed by 5 bases and J by 3 bases, 11 bases remained unmatched. CDR3 amino acids: CASSLGQGPSSNEKLFF. In DNA, the CDR3 is TGTGCCAGCAGTCTCGGACAGGGCCCCTCGTCTAATGAAAAACTGTTTTTT.

In the case of this clone: Other DNA sequences of this sample code for an identical CDR3. V and J are TRBV10-3 and TRBJ2-7; TRBD2 agrees at 9 bases. The CDR3 covers 14 residues. The V and J ends lost 9 bases and 0 bases, in that order; junction bases with no gene match: 6. In germline, CDR1 is ENHRY, CDR2 SYGVKD. CDR3 bases: TGTGCCATAAATAGCGGGGGCAGCTCCTACGAGCAGTACTTC. It encodes CAINSGGSSYEQYF.

A word on this clone: The same CDR3 can be traced to other DNA sequences in this sample. V gene TRBV2 combines with J gene TRBJ1-1, with D unresolved. The germline V and J ends were trimmed by 6 bases and 1 base, with 9 bases remaining between them. The CDR3 is 13 residues long. Germline loops: CDR1 SNHLY, CDR2 FYNNEI. The CDR3 coding sequence is TGTGCCAGCAGGCGGACGGGGAACACTGAAGCTTTCTTT. Protein: CASRRTGNTEAFF.

V usage is TRBV13 and J usage is TRBJ2-7, with D tentatively TRBD1 or TRBD2 (5 bases each). The ends were cut back, 3 bases at V and 0 bases at J, with 9 bases in the middle. In germline, CDR1 is PRHDT, CDR2 FYEKMQ (reference sequence). The CDR3 is made up of 14 amino acids. The CDR3 region is CASSLGTLSYEQYF. For the CDR3, the DNA is TGTGCCAGCAGCTTGGGGACGCTCTCCTACGAGCAGTACTTC.

The chain uses TRBV2 and TRBJ2-3; 8 nucleotides agree with TRBD2. CDR1 SNHLY and CDR2 FYNNEI come from the germline V gene. This CDR3 is 15 amino acids long. J gave up 4 bases and V 7 bases, and 10 bases lay outside the gene matches. The chain's CDR3 is CASTGTGGFADTQYF. The CDR3 DNA sequence: TGTGCCAGCACCGGGACGGGAGGGTTCGCAGATACGCAGTATTTT. The variable domain in full, with the rest retrieved from reference TRBV2 and TRBJ2-3, is EPEVTQTPSHQVTQMGQEVILRCVPISNHLYFYWYRQILGQKVEFLVSFYNNEISEKSEIFDDQFSVERPDGSNFTLKIRSTKLEDSAMYFCASTGTGGFADTQYFGPGTRLTVL.

The chain is built from TRBV7-2 and TRBJ2-5; tentative D call: TRBD2 (5 bases). Germline lookup yields CDR1 SGHTA and CDR2 FQGNSA. V lost 5 bases to trimming and J lost 3 bases, with 16 bases between them. The CDR3 totals 15 residues. The CDR3 DNA follows: TGTGCCAGCAGCCCGGGAATTGGGTCCAAAGAGACCCAGTACTTC. Amino acid sequence: CASSPGIGSKETQYF. The full variable domain, in which reference TRBV7-2 and TRBJ2-5 provide the parts outside the CDR3, is GAGVSQSPSNKVTEKGKDVELRCDPISGHTALYWYRQSLGQGLEFLIYFQGNSAPDKSGLPSDRFSAERTGGSVSTLTIQRTQQEDSAVYLCASSPGIGSKETQYFGPGTRLLVL.

The V and J genes are TRBV27 and TRBJ1-5, with D possibly matching TRBD1 (5 bases). CDR1 and CDR2 (germline): MNHEY, SMNVEV (reference sequence). V was cut by 2 bases and J by 11 bases, with 13 bases left in between. The length of the CDR3 is 13 residues. CDR3 DNA: TGTGCCAGCAGTTTAGCAGGAGGGGAGGCCCAGCATTTT. It translates to CASSLAGGEAQHF.

To note about this clone: Other DNA sequences from this sample encode an identical CDR3 as well. The rearrangement uses TRBV5-6 and TRBJ1-4, with 11 bases matching TRBD1. V trimming: 3 bases; J trimming: 7 bases; junction bases outside the gene matches: 2. Germline CDR1 is SGHDT and CDR2 is YYEEEE. The CDR3 contains 14 residues. CDR3 in amino acids: CASSSGQGGEKLFF. The CDR3 DNA is TGTGCCAGCAGCTCGGGACAGGGGGGTGAAAAACTGTTTTTT.

In regard to this clone: One end of the junction varies from germline; a read error may be responsible. The gene calls are TRBV9 and TRBJ2-1; D is unclear. Germline lookup yields CDR1 SGDLS and CDR2 YYNGEE. The CDR3 loop spans 13 amino acids. The CDR3 region is CASSVALYSEQFF. The DNA of the CDR3 is TGTGCCAGCAGCGTAGCTTTATACAGTGAGCAGTTCTTC.

CDR3: CASSVFQVQNTEAFF. The CDR3 DNA is TGTGCCAGCAGTGTATTTCAGGTGCAGAACACTGAAGCTTTCTTT. J is TRBJ1-1 and V is TRBV6-1; unclear D gene. The V end lost 4 bases, the J end lost 1 base, and 13 bases lay between the germline ends. CDR1 MNHNS and CDR2 SASEGT come from the germline V gene. The CDR3 has 15 amino acids.

The chain carries TRBV4-1 and TRBJ2-7; TRBD2 might be the D (5 bases). This CDR3 region has 16 residues. The ends were cut back, 3 bases at V and 0 bases at J, with 15 bases in the middle. Germline CDR1 and CDR2: MGHRA and YSYEKL. The CDR3 DNA follows: TGCGCCAGCAGCCATGCCCCTGAGGGTACCTCCTACGAGCAGTACTTC. It yields the protein CASSHAPEGTSYEQYF.

The V and J genes are TRBV13 and TRBJ2-1, with TRBD2 as a possible D gene (7 bases). CDR1 PRHDT and CDR2 FYEKMQ come from the germline V gene (reference sequence). The CDR3 loop spans 16 amino acids. With 5 bases removed from V and 8 bases from J, the gap between germline ends came to 22 bases. Here the CDR3 DNA reads TGTGCCAGCAGCCCCCATGGGAGGGGGGCGTGGGATGAGCAGTTCTTC. Translation gives CASSPHGRGAWDEQFF. Drawing the rest from reference TRBV13 and TRBJ2-1, the complete variable domain is AAGVIQSPRHLIKEKRETATLKCYPIPRHDTVYWYQQGPGQDPQFLISFYEKMQSDKGSIPDRFSAQQFSDYHSELNMSSLELGDSALYFCASSPHGRGAWDEQFFGPGTRLTVL.

The V gene is TRBV19, the J gene TRBJ2-5; weak D call: TRBD2 (5 bases). V gave up 7 bases and J gave up 5 bases, with 14 bases separating them. The CDR3 loop spans 13 amino acids. CDR1 is LNHDA, CDR2 SQIVND, per germline (reference sequence). The CDR3 sequence is CASTPLGEETQYF. CDR3 coding DNA: TGTGCCAGTACGCCACTCGGGGAGGAGACCCAGTACTTC.

The chain uses TRBV13 and TRBJ2-2, with D perhaps TRBD2 (6 bases). This CDR3 region has 13 residues. Looked up from germline, CDR1 is PRHDT and CDR2 is FYEKMQ (reference sequence). The ends were cut back, 5 bases at V and 6 bases at J, with 10 bases in the middle. Here the CDR3 reads CASSIAVPGELFF. As DNA, the CDR3 is TGTGCCAGCAGCATAGCGGTCCCCGGGGAGCTGTTTTTT. The variable domain in full, with the rest retrieved from reference TRBV13 and TRBJ2-2, is AAGVIQSPRHLIKEKRETATLKCYPIPRHDTVYWYQQGPGQDPQFLISFYEKMQSDKGSIPDRFSAQQFSDYHSELNMSSLELGDSALYFCASSIAVPGELFFGEGSRLTVL.

This clone was picked up a small number of times. The chain combines TRBV19 with TRBJ2-7, with TRBD1 identical over 9 bases. From germline, CDR1 is LNHDA and CDR2 SQIVND (reference sequence). The CDR3 is 13 amino acids. Trimming removed 5 bases from V and 6 bases from J; junction bases left unmatched: 5. The CDR3 bases are TGTGCCAGTAGTTGGACAGGGGACGGCGAGCAGTACTTC. Translated, it gives CASSWTGDGEQYF.

The chain employs TRBV27 and TRBJ2-7, with 9 bases aligning to TRBD1. The V and J ends lost 5 bases and 5 bases, in that order; junction bases with no gene match: 7. Per the germline V gene, CDR1 is MNHEY and CDR2 is SMNVEV (reference sequence). The CDR3 runs to 14 residues. CDR3 DNA sequence: TGTGCCAGCAGTCCGGGGACAGGGAGGAACGAGCAGTACTTC. Its translation: CASSPGTGRNEQYF.

In its sample, this clone was seen once. V and J are TRBV4-2 and TRBJ2-2; a possible D gene is TRBD2 (6 bases). The V end was cut by 3 bases, the J end by 4 bases, with 9 bases between. This CDR3 is 14 amino acids long. Germline V gene sequence: CDR1 LGHNA, CDR2 YNFKEQ. The CDR3 protein is CASSHLATTGELFF. The CDR3 nucleotides are TGTGCCAGCAGCCACCTAGCGACCACCGGGGAGCTGTTTTTT.

The V call is TRBV30, the J call TRBJ1-3; D possibly corresponds to TRBD1 (5 bases). This CDR3 region has 14 residues. V lost 8 bases and J lost 4, with 18 bases in between. Germline V lookup: CDR1 GTSNPN, CDR2 SVGIG (reference sequence). This chain's CDR3 is CAQLGLGDGNTIYF. The CDR3 region has the DNA TGTGCCCAGCTAGGTCTTGGGGACGGAAACACCATATATTTT.

The rearrangement links TRBV7-9 to TRBJ1-2, with TRBD1 as a possible D gene (5 bases). Trimming shortened V by 1 base and J by 8 bases, and 20 bases separated the two germline ends. CDR1 is SEHNR, CDR2 FQNEAQ, per germline (reference sequence). The CDR3 is 16 residues long. CDR3 protein: CASSLGEWGDPSGYTF. The CDR3 DNA follows: TGTGCCAGCAGCTTAGGGGAGTGGGGCGATCCCTCGGGCTACACCTTC. The full variable domain, rest sourced from reference TRBV7-9 and TRBJ1-2, is DTGVSQNPRHKITKRGQNVTFRCDPISEHNRLYWYRQTLGQGPEFLTYFQNEAQLEKSRLLSDRFSAERPKGSFSTLEIQRTEQGDSAMYLCASSLGEWGDPSGYTFGSGTRLTVV.

The chain combines TRBV4-1 with TRBJ2-7; 7 nucleotides line up with TRBD1. The CDR3 runs 14 residues. Germline V gives CDR1 MGHRA, CDR2 YSYEKL. V shed 3 bases and J 3 bases; nucleotides not matched to a gene: 5. CDR3 amino acids: CASSHRQGNYEQYF. The CDR3 DNA reads as TGCGCCAGCAGCCACCGACAGGGAAACTACGAGCAGTACTTC.

V is TRBV9 and J is TRBJ2-1, with 9 bases that match TRBD1. Germline values: CDR1 SGDLS, CDR2 YYNGEE. V shed 0 bases, J shed 7 bases, and the junction held 8 bases outside the gene matches. This CDR3 is built from 16 residues. The CDR3 protein is CASSVVADRGPNEQFF. For the CDR3, the DNA is TGTGCCAGCAGCGTAGTGGCGGACAGGGGACCGAATGAGCAGTTCTTC.

The chain is built from TRBV6-5 and TRBJ1-6, with D unresolved. This CDR3 region has 13 residues. V was pared by 6 bases and J by 7 bases, with 10 bases between. CDR1 MNHEY and CDR2 SVGAGI come from the germline V gene. This CDR3 reads CASSPGPNSPLHF. CDR3 nucleotide sequence: TGTGCCAGCAGCCCCGGGCCGAATTCACCCCTCCACTTT.